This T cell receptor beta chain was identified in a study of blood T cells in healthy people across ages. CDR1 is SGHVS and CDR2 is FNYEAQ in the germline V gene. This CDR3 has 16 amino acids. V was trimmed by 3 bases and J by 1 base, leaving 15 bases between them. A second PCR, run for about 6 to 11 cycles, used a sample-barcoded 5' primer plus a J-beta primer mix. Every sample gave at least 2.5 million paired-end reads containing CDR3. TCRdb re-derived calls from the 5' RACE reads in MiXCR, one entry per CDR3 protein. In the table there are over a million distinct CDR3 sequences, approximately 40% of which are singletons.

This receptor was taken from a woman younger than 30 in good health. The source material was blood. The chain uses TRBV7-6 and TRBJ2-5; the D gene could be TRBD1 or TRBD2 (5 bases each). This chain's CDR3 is CASSLGVRKTQETQYF. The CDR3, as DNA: TGTGCCAGCAGCTTGGGGGTTCGTAAAACCCAAGAGACCCAGTACTTC.